This T cell receptor (beta chain) was captured in a study of beta chain features in type 1 diabetes (dated by TCRdb to 2017 to 2018). Regarding the research as a whole: Mean age, gender distribution, total cell number and subset yield did not differ between patients and healthy donors. A total of under 120,000,000 sorted cells were examined across all samples, and RNA yield correlated strongly with the number of cells per subset. The study compared the TCRB repertoires of sorted circulating CD4+ T cell subsets in recently diagnosed type 1 diabetes patients with those in matched healthy donors. Naive and central memory subsets were obtained from all 30 or so donors, but regulatory and stem cell-like memory subsets were isolated from only 8 patients and roughly 8 healthy donors.

This clone came up a few times. The clone's antigen remains unknown. It has no much larger one-base neighbor in the sample; base qualities were not kept. What the study reported, not specific to this receptor: A moderate but significant shortening of TCRB CDR3 length was observed in type 1 diabetes patients in all four CD4+ subsets. Sequencing cDNA rather than genomic DNA could over-represent highly expressing activated cells, although activation and CD3 levels did not differ between groups. PCR may preferentially amplify shorter templates, but because patient and control samples were amplified and corrected together, any resulting skew would affect both groups equally. Because the HLA sub-analyses included only small numbers of individuals, any influence of HLA type on TCRB rearrangement was left unresolved. Fewer insertions and more nucleotide deletions at VDJ recombination sites were observed in patients with type 1 diabetes, implying thymic rearrangement abnormalities. Naive, central memory and regulatory TCRB repertoires appeared more similar among patients than among healthy donors.

A single peripheral blood draw of about 120 mL on average was collected from each donor into heparinised tubes. A BD FACSAria II and a panel including CD45RO, CCR7, CD25, CD127, CD95 and CD27 were used to sort naive, central memory, regulatory and stem cell-like memory CD4+ T cells. Every sorted population had a purity above 95%. PBMCs were isolated right away by Lymphoprep density gradient centrifugation and were stained directly, without culture. Samples were stained and sorted in pairs, with one healthy donor and one patient per experiment, so that batch effects were minimized. V is cut by 1 base and J by 8 bases, and the space between the germline ends is 12 bases. Looking up the germline V gene yields CDR1 LGHNT and CDR2 FRNRAP. Reading from cysteine to phenylalanine, the CDR3 counts 14 amino acids. Only the CDR3 part of the read is kept: 42 bases, read in frame from the first base. The entire isolated RNA was reverse transcribed using the High Capacity cDNA Reverse Transcription Kit, and thus expressed TCRB transcripts were sequenced. Deep immunoSEQ sequencing was performed on naive, central memory and regulatory T cell samples, with an average of approximately 3.9 million total reads per sample. Sorted cells were lysed in RLT buffer and RNA was extracted with DNase-treated RNeasy Micro or Mini kits, depending on cell number. To prevent cross-contamination, each cell subset was processed individually, whereas patient and healthy donor samples were processed jointly. TCRB sequences were amplified from cDNA with the immunoSEQ multiplex PCR, producing 87-bp fragments spanning the CDR3 region. The amplicons were sequenced using the Illumina HiSeq platform. Per the source publication's procedure: PCR bias was computationally corrected using synthetic template baselines, reads within Hamming distance 2 were collapsed, and singletons that could not be merged were discarded. Reads were aligned against IMGT to assign V, D and J genes, CDR3 length and insertions or deletions at six rearrangement sites. Within each subset, clonotype counts were normalized to sorted cell number, and only after that were true diversity and Gini coefficients computed with the tcR R package. The overlap coefficient, calculated on TCRB nucleotide sequences, was used to quantify repertoire sharing. Out-of-frame TCRB sequences from naive cells were analyzed as a proxy for the pre-selection repertoire. TCRdb took this table from immuneACCESS and kept in-frame rearrangements with V and J called. Such tables lack part of the clones; where checked against another copy, unresolved V genes explain under half of the gap, and the rest is unexplained. Clone size and V and J calls were adopted from that table, with D and trimming inferred from the DNA. For this sample there are 150,000 to 200,000 clones; roughly 63% appear just once. About 0.091% of the sample goes to the ten largest clones.

The receptor was derived from a young man with type 1 diabetes. The chain was built from TRBV12-5 and TRBJ2-1, with an unclear D gene assignment. The sample was naive CD4+ T cells from blood. The cell subset or site label, read with the paper, signifies: true naive CD4+ T cells. DNA sequence: TGTGCTAGTGGTTTGGGTCTCAGCGCCCATGAGCAGTTCTTC. It specifies CASGLGLSAHEQFF. With all but the CDR3 taken from the reference TRBV12-5 and TRBJ2-1 genes, the full variable domain is: DARVTQTPRHKVTEMGQEVTMRCQPILGHNTVFWYRQTMMQGLELLAYFRNRAPLDDSGMPKDRFSAEMPDATLATLKIQPSEPRDSAVYFCASGLGLSAHEQFFGPGTRLTVL.